What follows describes a single T cell receptor (beta chain). The antigen remains unidentified. CDR3 size: 15 residues. CDR1 is MNHNY and CDR2 is SVGAGI in the germline V gene (reference sequence). V gave up 6 bases and J gave up 7 bases; unmatched junction bases: 11. The source of the sample is a study of cytomegalovirus exposure and HLA in healthy donors. Regarding the study as a whole: 164 TCR beta chains were listed as cytomegalovirus-associated. According to a subsequent analysis, TCR clusters identified in the first cohort showed a tendency to co-occur across the 120 or so validation repertoires. Most observed TCR sequences were rare, whereas some public TCRs were detected in many donors.

The method was immunoSEQ multiplex PCR; TCRdb's version includes in-frame clones alone and lacks a portion of them. The sample has roughly 79,000 clones; 85% to 95% are singletons. This sequence originates from a man younger than 30 in good health and CMV-seronegative. Source material: PBMCs. The genes are TRBV6-6 and TRBJ1-2; 10 bases fit TRBD1. The CDR3 loop reads CASSRPGQGYGGYTF. The CDR3 DNA follows: TGTGCCAGCAGCCGGCCGGGACAGGGGTATGGTGGCTACACCTTC.